A selection of T cell receptor beta chains follows, all from one sample in a study of CD8 T cells in ankylosing spondylitis. TCRdb re-derived calls from the 5' RACE reads in MiXCR, one entry per CDR3 protein. Of 500,000 or so distinct CDR3 sequences in the sample, about 5.4% were seen once. The sample taken for sequencing was blood, either unsorted or a sorted T cell fraction (not recorded which). All receptors come from a male donor with ankylosing spondylitis. Each CDR3 is given without its conserved first and last residue.

TRBJ2-1,TRBV20-1,SSSPLGSYNEQF
TRBJ2-3,TRBV4-3,ASSRVAVPTEGTQY
TRBJ2-5,TRBV3-1,ASSQPGGLRETQY
TRBJ2-5,TRBV12-3/TRBV12-4,ASSPDRVTQETQY
TRBJ1-6,TRBV20-1,CASPGAVSSYNSPLH
TRBJ1-1,TRBV5-1,ASSWGTMNTEAF
TRBJ2-5,TRBV18,ASSPEETQY
TRBJ1-2,TRBV5-1,ASSHDRVYGYT
TRBJ1-1,TRBV5-5,ASSPQGGTGEAF
TRBJ2-1,TRBV12-3/TRBV12-4,ASTPDRSNEQF
TRBJ1-2,TRBV25-1,ASSENQGRSGYGYT
TRBJ2-3,TRBV5-1,ASADTLRSTDTQY
TRBJ2-1,TRBV12-3/TRBV12-4,ASRLGLAGDLKQF
TRBJ2-5,TRBV12-3/TRBV12-4,ASSSGTSETETQY
TRBJ2-7,TRBV20-1,SASALSESSYEQY
TRBJ1-3,TRBV7-9,ASSFSDRTRGNTIY
TRBJ2-2,TRBV6-6,AILLAGELF
TRBJ1-3,TRBV21-1,ASSGARLVGSGNTIY
TRBJ2-3,TRBV4-3,ASSQDSGGSTDTQY
TRBJ2-2,TRBV10-1,ASRRDTTGELF
TRBJ1-1,TRBV15,ATSRGTGNTEAF
TRBJ1-2,TRBV4-1,ASSQRESSPNYGYT
TRBJ1-1,TRBV6-5,ASSYQTLNTEAF
TRBJ2-6,TRBV20-1,SASPPDNVLT
TRBJ1-1,TRBV28,ASNNRGMNTEAF
TRBJ1-4,TRBV20-1,SARRRHDFGNEKLF